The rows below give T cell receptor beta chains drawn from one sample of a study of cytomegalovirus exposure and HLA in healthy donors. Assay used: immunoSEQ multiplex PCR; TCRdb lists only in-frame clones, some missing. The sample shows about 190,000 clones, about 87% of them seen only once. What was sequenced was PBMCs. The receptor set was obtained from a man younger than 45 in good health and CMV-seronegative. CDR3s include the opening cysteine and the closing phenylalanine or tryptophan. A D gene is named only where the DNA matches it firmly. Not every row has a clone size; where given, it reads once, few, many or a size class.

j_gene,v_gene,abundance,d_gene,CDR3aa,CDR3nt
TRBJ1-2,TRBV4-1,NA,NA,CASSQVGRGNYGYTF,TGCGCCAGCAGCCAAGTCGGCAGGGGTAACTATGGCTACACCTTC
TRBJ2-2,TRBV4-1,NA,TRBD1,CASSHTTGRGELFF,TGCGCCAGCAGCCACACGACAGGGCGTGGGGAGCTGTTTTTT
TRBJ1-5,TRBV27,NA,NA,CASSSPDSHGNQPQHF,TGTGCCAGCAGTTCCCCGGACTCTCACGGAAATCAGCCCCAGCATTTT
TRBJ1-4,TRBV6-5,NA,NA,CASGRRPTNEKLFF,TGTGCCAGCGGGCGTAGACCAACTAATGAAAAACTGTTTTTT
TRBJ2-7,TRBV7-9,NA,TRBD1,CASSLEGTGVLEQYF,TGTGCCAGCAGCTTGGAGGGGACAGGAGTTCTCGAGCAGTACTTC
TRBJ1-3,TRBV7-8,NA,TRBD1,CASSRGQGADTIYF,TGTGCCAGCAGCCGCGGACAGGGGGCGGACACCATATATTTT
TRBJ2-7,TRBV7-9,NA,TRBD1,CASSLGQGATYEQYF,TGTGCCAGCAGCTTAGGACAGGGAGCCACCTACGAGCAGTACTTC
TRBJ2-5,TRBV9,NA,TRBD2,CASSAGLAAQETQYF,TGTGCCAGCAGCGCCGGACTAGCGGCCCAAGAGACCCAGTACTTC
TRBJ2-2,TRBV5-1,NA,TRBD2,CASSRPDSGTYSGELFF,TGCGCCAGCAGCCGCCCAGATAGCGGGACGTACAGCGGGGAGCTGTTTTTT
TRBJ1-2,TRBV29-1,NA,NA,CSVLGNYGYTF,TGCAGCGTCCTAGGAAACTATGGCTACACCTTC
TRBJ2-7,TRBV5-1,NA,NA,CASSLAAGPTYEQYF,TGCGCCAGCAGCTTGGCCGCAGGGCCCACCTACGAGCAGTACTTC
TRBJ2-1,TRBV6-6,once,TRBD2,CASSYSGGIDEQFF,TGTGCCAGCAGTTACTCGGGGGGGATCGATGAGCAGTTCTTC
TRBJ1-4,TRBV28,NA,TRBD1,CAAWTGTGNEKLFF,TGTGCCGCCTGGACCGGGACAGGGAATGAAAAACTGTTTTTT
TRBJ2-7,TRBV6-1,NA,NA,CASKKQPNPYYEQYF,TGTGCCAGCAAGAAACAGCCAAACCCCTACTACGAGCAGTACTTC
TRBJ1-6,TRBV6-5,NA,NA,CASSSRLPYGSPLHF,TGTGCCAGCAGTTCCCGACTTCCCTATGGTTCACCCCTCCACTTT
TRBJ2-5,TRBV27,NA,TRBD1,CASSFRQGAGGETQYF,TGTGCCAGCAGTTTTAGACAGGGGGCGGGCGGAGAGACCCAGTACTTC
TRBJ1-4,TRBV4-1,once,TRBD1,CASSQDDRDPNEKLFF,TGCGCCAGCAGCCAAGACGACAGGGACCCTAATGAAAAACTGTTTTTT
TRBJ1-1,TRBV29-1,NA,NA,CSVDAQPNTEAFF,TGCAGCGTTGATGCGCAACCGAACACTGAAGCTTTCTTT
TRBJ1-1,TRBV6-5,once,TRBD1,CASSRDRGMNTEAFF,TGTGCCAGCAGCCGGGACAGGGGGATGAACACTGAAGCTTTCTTT
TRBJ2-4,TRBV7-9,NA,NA,CASGKGGALGKNIQYF,TGTGCCAGCGGAAAGGGGGGGGCGTTAGGCAAAAACATTCAGTACTTC
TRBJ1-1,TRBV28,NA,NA,CASSLGTPGAFF,TGTGCCAGCAGTTTGGGCACGCCTGGAGCTTTCTTT
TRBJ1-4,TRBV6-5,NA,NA,CASSEPQVVDEKLFF,TGTGCCAGCAGCGAACCACAGGTCGTCGATGAAAAACTGTTTTTT
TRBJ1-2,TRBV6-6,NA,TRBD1,CASRMDRDYGYTF,TGTGCCAGCAGGATGGACAGGGACTATGGCTACACCTTC
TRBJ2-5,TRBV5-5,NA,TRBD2,CASSLLGLAGRGEETQYF,TGTGCCAGCAGCTTACTGGGACTAGCGGGAAGGGGAGAGGAGACCCAGTACTTC
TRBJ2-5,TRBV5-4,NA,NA,CASSRLGLQETQYF,TGTGCCAGCAGCAGACTAGGCCTGCAAGAGACCCAGTACTTC
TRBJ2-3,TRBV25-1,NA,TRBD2,CASSDLSGRADTQYF,TGTGCCAGCAGTGACCTTAGCGGGAGGGCAGATACGCAGTATTTT
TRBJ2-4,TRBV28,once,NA,CASRAGGAKNIQYF,TGTGCCAGCAGGGCAGGGGGGGCCAAAAACATTCAGTACTTC
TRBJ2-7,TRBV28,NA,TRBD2,CASSLDDSGLSYEQYF,TGTGCCAGCAGTTTAGACGATAGCGGGCTCTCCTACGAGCAGTACTTC